This T cell receptor (beta chain) was identified in a study of neurological immune-mediated disorders. This clonotype came up many times. What it binds is unknown. The study, taken as a whole, reports: The expanded clones of different subjects shared no CDR3 amino acid sequences (suggesting private repertoires in all groups). The multiple sclerosis repertoire cluster had no clinical or MRI feature associated with it. Phylogenetically, 18 of 34 multiple sclerosis patients' repertoires fell into one related-CDR3 cluster, a possible signature.

Germline V CDR1 and CDR2: SGHVS, FNYEAQ. V lost 1 base and J lost 0; bases outside the gene matches: 4. The CDR3 is made up of 16 amino acids. Each TCR transcript was tagged with a 10-nucleotide random UMI during 5'RACE. TCRdb ran MiXCR on the 5' RACE reads and lists one entry per CDR3 protein. This sample yields tens of thousands of distinct CDR3 sequences, of which less than 4% are seen a single time; roughly 2.2% belongs to the top ten. V gene TRBV7-6 combines with J gene TRBJ2-7, with 9 bases aligning to TRBD1. Source material: PBMCs. The receptor's source is a woman in her forties or fifties with multiple sclerosis. This CDR3 reads CASSLGGQGYSYEQYF. The CDR3 DNA reads TGTGCCAGCAGCTTAGGGGGACAGGGTTACTCCTACGAGCAGTACTTC. The entire variable domain, with the rest obtained from reference TRBV7-6 and TRBJ2-7, is as follows: GAGVSQSPRYKVTKRGQDVALRCDPISGHVSLYWYRQALGQGPEFLTYFNYEAQQDKSGLPNDRFSAERPEGSISTLTIQRTEQRDSAMYRCASSLGGQGYSYEQYFGPGTRLTVT.